One sample yielded the 29 T cell receptor beta chains listed below, sequenced in a study of identical twins. TCRdb processed the 5' RACE reads anew with MiXCR; each CDR3 protein has one entry. The sample consists of about 700,000 distinct CDR3 sequences, 5.5% to 6.5% of them appearing once. The specimen sequenced was naive T cells sorted from blood. Receptor source: a man between 18 and 29 years old in good health.

In its sample, this clonotype was seen many times. The genes are TRBV12-3 or TRBV12-4 and TRBJ1-5, with D possibly TRBD1 on 6 matching bases. The CDR3 is 18 residues long. V was clipped by 1 base and J by 2 bases, with 18 bases between them. CDR3 protein: CASSLEMGGAHGNQPQHF. The CDR3 DNA is TGTGCCAGCAGTTTAGAGATGGGGGGGGCGCATGGCAATCAGCCCCAGCATTTT.

This clonotype has a count of ten or more. This chain connects TRBV6-1 to TRBJ2-5; D may be TRBD1 (6 bases). The germline V gene has CDR1 MNHNS and CDR2 SASEGT. The CDR3 spans 15 residues. V lost 4 bases and J lost 0, with 12 bases in between. CDR3 region: CASSANGQNQETQYF. CDR3 nucleotide sequence: TGTGCCAGCAGTGCCAACGGACAGAACCAAGAGACCCAGTACTTC.

The sample holds a few counts of this clonotype. The V and J genes are TRBV5-8 and TRBJ2-7; D might be TRBD1 or TRBD2, each matching 5 bases. Trimming took 6 bases from V and 5 from J, leaving 18 bases between them. This CDR3 is built from 14 residues. Per germline, CDR1 SGHTS and CDR2 YDEGEE. CDR3 coding DNA: TGTGCCAGCACCCAAGTTGAAGGGGACCACGAGCAGTACTTC. It translates to CASTQVEGDHEQYF.

This clonotype was seen at least ten times. The chain joins TRBV10-3 to TRBJ1-2; 10 bases map to TRBD1. Germline CDR1 reads ENHRY; CDR2 reads SYGVKD. The junction had 8 bases not matched to a gene; V was cut back by 6 bases and J by 7 bases. The CDR3 covers 14 residues. The CDR3 sequence is CAISSGQGVRGYTF. The DNA for the CDR3 is TGTGCCATCAGCTCAGGACAGGGGGTTCGTGGCTACACCTTC.

This clonotype was found a few times. J is TRBJ2-7 and V is TRBV7-6; possible D gene TRBD2, 5 bases. Deletions cut 0 bases from V and 5 bases from J, with 8 bases between. The CDR3 runs to 13 residues. The germline CDR1 and CDR2 sequences are SGHVS and FNYEAQ. This CDR3 reads CASSLAGDNEQYF. The CDR3 region has the DNA TGTGCCAGCAGCTTAGCGGGAGACAACGAGCAGTACTTC. The full variable domain, completed using reference TRBV7-6 and TRBJ2-7, is GAGVSQSPRYKVTKRGQDVALRCDPISGHVSLYWYRQALGQGPEFLTYFNYEAQQDKSGLPNDRFSAERPEGSISTLTIQRTEQRDSAMYRCASSLAGDNEQYFGPGTRLTVT.

This clonotype was seen a few times. The genes are TRBV6-1 and TRBJ2-1; D perhaps matches TRBD1 (5 bases). In germline, CDR1 is MNHNS, CDR2 SASEGT. Trimming removed 5 bases at V and 3 bases at J, with 11 bases between. The CDR3 extends over 14 amino acids. The CDR3 sequence is CASSPQGFYNEQFF. The CDR3 nucleotides are TGTGCCAGCAGTCCCCAGGGTTTCTACAATGAGCAGTTCTTC.

The chain uses TRBV4-1 and TRBJ2-1; TRBD2 agrees at 14 bases. The CDR3 consists of 16 residues. Germline lookup yields CDR1 MGHRA and CDR2 YSYEKL. V was pared by 2 bases and J by 10 bases, with 7 bases of the junction left unmatched. CDR3 coding DNA: TGCGCCAGCAGCCAACCGGGACTAGCGGGAGTTTGGGAGCAGTTCTTC. The encoded protein is CASSQPGLAGVWEQFF.

This clonotype has ten or more counts. The rearrangement links TRBV6-1 to TRBJ2-1, with D possibly called TRBD1 or TRBD2 (5 bases each). V was pared by 6 bases and J by 10 bases, with 19 bases between. CDR3 length: 14 residues. Germline V CDR1 and CDR2: MNHNS, SASEGT. CDR3 in amino acids: CASSSRTERDEQFF. CDR3 DNA: TGTGCCAGCAGCTCAAGGACCGAGAGGGACGAGCAGTTCTTC.

This clonotype was picked up many times. V gene TRBV5-1 combines with J gene TRBJ2-5, with unresolved D. This CDR3 has 12 amino acids. Germline-derived CDR1 and CDR2 are SGHRS and YFSETQ. V was pared by 0 bases and J by 5 bases, with 5 bases between. CDR3 amino acids: CASSLDSETQYF. CDR3 nucleotide sequence: TGCGCCAGCAGCTTGGATTCCGAGACCCAGTACTTC.

This chain joins TRBV5-1 and TRBJ2-1; D is possibly TRBD2 (6 bases). The CDR3 covers 16 residues. Germline CDR1 reads SGHRS; CDR2 reads YFSETQ. Trimming removed 0 bases from V and 3 bases from J, with 13 bases in between. In DNA, the CDR3 is TGCGCCAGCAGCTTGGGAGGTAGCGGAGGCTACAATGAGCAGTTCTTC. It is translated as CASSLGGSGGYNEQFF.

This clonotype was counted at least ten times. The V gene is TRBV12-3 or TRBV12-4, the J gene TRBJ2-2, with D tentatively TRBD2 (5 bases). The CDR3 consists of 15 residues. The V end was cut by 3 bases, the J end by 5 bases, with 13 bases between. As DNA, the CDR3 is TGTGCCAGCAGTTTTAGGCTAGCCGGGACCGGGGAGCTGTTTTTT. Protein sequence: CASSFRLAGTGELFF.

This clonotype was counted many times. V is TRBV29-1 and J is TRBJ1-1; TRBD1 agrees at 7 bases. Losses at the gene ends were 2 bases for V and 3 bases for J; bases not matched to a gene: 9. CDR3 length: 15 amino acids. The germline V gene encodes CDR1 SQVTM and CDR2 ANQGSEA. CDR3 nucleotide sequence: TGCAGCGTTGAAATTCGTGTCAGGGGGTACACTGAAGCTTTCTTT. As protein: CSVEIRVRGYTEAFF.

This clonotype was picked up many times. The chain joins TRBV5-1 to TRBJ2-7; D perhaps matches TRBD2 (6 bases). The CDR3 runs to 13 residues. CDR1 and CDR2 (germline): SGHRS, YFSETQ. V lost 4 bases and J 3 bases, leaving 11 bases between the germline ends. The CDR3 spells CASSGLACYEQYV. The CDR3 bases are TGCGCCAGCAGCGGCCTAGCGTGCTACGAGCAGTACGTC.

Many counts were recorded for this clonotype. The V and J genes are TRBV20-1 and TRBJ1-1; D might be TRBD1 (5 bases). V lost 0 bases and J lost 2, with 13 bases in between. Germline CDR1 DFQATT, CDR2 SNEGSKA (reference sequence). The CDR3 length is 15 residues. The DNA for the CDR3 is TGCAGTGCTAGAGACCTCCGGGGCGGCAACACTGAAGCTTTCTTT. This encodes CSARDLRGGNTEAFF.

This clonotype showed up just a few times. The chain has TRBV30 and TRBJ2-5; 7 bases agree with TRBD2. The germline V gene has CDR1 GTSNPN and CDR2 SVGIG (reference sequence). J gave up 5 bases and V 5 bases, and 20 bases lay outside the gene matches. The CDR3 has 17 residues. The chain's CDR3 is CAWSGRTRGWGGETQYF. DNA of the CDR3: TGTGCCTGGTCTGGGCGGACTAGAGGGTGGGGCGGGGAGACCCAGTACTTC.

This rearrangement joins TRBV12-3 or TRBV12-4 to TRBJ2-3; unclear D gene. V was cut by 5 bases and J by 0 bases, with 9 bases left in between. CDR3 size: 14 residues. DNA of the CDR3: TGTGCCAGCAGTCGCCCAGCGAGCACAGATACGCAGTATTTT. Protein product: CASSRPASTDTQYF.

This clonotype was seen only a few times. A junction end diverges from the germline sequence, so it may reflect a read error. The chain joins TRBV6-2 or TRBV6-3 to TRBJ1-1, with D maybe TRBD1 (5 bases). The germline gives CDR1 MNHEY, CDR2 SVGEGT. There are 13 residues in the CDR3. DNA of the CDR3: TGTGCCAGCGGTTACTGGGGGGAAACTGAAGCTTTCTTT. It is translated as CASGYWGETEAFF.

The V call is TRBV5-1, the J call TRBJ2-1; D unresolved. This CDR3 has 15 residues. V lost 4 bases to trimming and J lost 9 bases, with 20 bases between them. Germline CDR1 and CDR2: SGHRS and YFSETQ. The CDR3 DNA is TGCGCCAGCAGCCCGCTAGGGCACAACAATCGTGAGCAGTTCTTC. This gives the protein CASSPLGHNNREQFF.

The chain employs TRBV25-1 and TRBJ2-2; no firm D call. This CDR3 spans 14 amino acids. Germline lookup yields CDR1 MGHDK and CDR2 SYGVNS. Trimming shortened V by 0 bases and J by 6 bases, and 8 bases separated the two germline ends. The CDR3 sequence is CASSEYSGSGELFF. The CDR3 DNA sequence: TGTGCCAGCAGTGAATATAGTGGCTCCGGGGAGCTGTTTTTT.

In its sample, this clonotype was seen a few times. The chain uses TRBV18 and TRBJ2-1; 13 nucleotides align to TRBD2. Germline V gives CDR1 KGHSH, CDR2 LQKENI. The CDR3 consists of 19 residues. Germline trimming cut 3 bases from V and 0 bases from J; bases unmatched to any gene: 8. The CDR3 reads CASSPPGLAGLGSYNEQFF. DNA of the CDR3: TGTGCCAGCTCACCCCCGGGACTAGCGGGACTAGGCTCCTACAATGAGCAGTTCTTC.

The chain recombines TRBV27 with TRBJ1-1, with D perhaps TRBD1 (5 bases). The CDR3 is made up of 14 amino acids. The V and J ends lost 8 bases and 3 bases respectively, with 16 bases between them. The germline V gene encodes CDR1 MNHEY and CDR2 SMNVEV (reference sequence). CDR3 in DNA: TGTGCCAGCCGCCTCCTAGGAGGGGACACTGAAGCTTTCTTT. It specifies CASRLLGGDTEAFF.

This clonotype was recorded a few times. This chain connects TRBV6-5 to TRBJ2-1, with 7 positions matching TRBD2. Trimming at V came to 0 bases and at J to 8 bases, leaving 7 bases not matched to a gene. The CDR3 is made up of 15 amino acids. Per germline, CDR1 MNHEY and CDR2 SVGAGI. CDR3 bases: TGTGCCAGCAGTTACTCGAAAGAGCGGGGCCATGAGCAGTTCTTC. Its translation: CASSYSKERGHEQFF.

In this sample, this clonotype turned up a few times. This chain uses TRBV19 with TRBJ2-3, with TRBD2 identical over 8 bases. After removal of 7 bases from V and 2 bases from J, the junction contained 11 bases not matched to a gene. The germline V gene has CDR1 LNHDA and CDR2 SQIVND (reference sequence). This CDR3 is 16 amino acids long. CDR3 DNA sequence: TGTGCCAGTACCTCGTTAGCGGGATCGCTCACAGATACGCAGTATTTT. This encodes CASTSLAGSLTDTQYF.

This clonotype was observed at least ten times. This chain uses TRBV10-3 with TRBJ2-7; 9 bases fit TRBD1. This CDR3 has 15 amino acids. Per germline, CDR1 ENHRY and CDR2 SYGVKD. With V trimmed by 2 bases and J by 2 bases, 4 bases remained unmatched. In nucleotides, the CDR3 is TGTGCCATCAGTGAGGGGACAGGGCTCCCCTACGAGCAGTACTTC. Translation: CAISEGTGLPYEQYF.

The chain has TRBV24-1 and TRBJ2-3; D might be TRBD2 (5 bases). Germline V CDR1 and CDR2: KGHDR, SFDVKD. CDR3 length: 14 residues. V was pared by 0 bases and J by 8 bases, with 11 bases between. CDR3 protein: CATSDLSLGGTQYF. DNA of the CDR3: TGTGCCACCAGTGATTTGAGCCTCGGAGGTACGCAGTATTTT.

The rearrangement uses TRBV7-2 and TRBJ2-1; 9 bases map to TRBD1. Germline trimming cut 1 base from V and 7 bases from J; bases unmatched to any gene: 5. This CDR3 spans 15 amino acids. CDR1 and CDR2 (germline): SGHTA, FQGNSA. The CDR3 here is CASSLGTGAQNEQFF. The CDR3 DNA reads as TGTGCCAGCAGCTTAGGGACAGGGGCCCAGAATGAGCAGTTCTTC.

V and J are TRBV3-1 and TRBJ2-5; D remains unclear. This CDR3 is built from 15 residues. Germline lookup yields CDR1 LGHDT and CDR2 YNNKEL (reference sequence). V lost 1 base, J lost 0 bases, and 9 bases lay in between. CDR3 bases: TGTGCCAGCAGCCAAGCAAAACAGAACCAAGAGACCCAGTACTTC. Translated: CASSQAKQNQETQYF.

This clonotype was found many times. V gene TRBV7-3 combines with J gene TRBJ2-3; D unclear. Per germline, CDR1 SGHTA and CDR2 FQGTGA. This CDR3 spans 13 amino acids. The germline V and J ends were trimmed by 5 bases and 4 bases, with 10 bases remaining between them. The CDR3 DNA is TGTGCCAGCAGCCTCGGCCGTCCAGATACGCAGTATTTT. Translated, it gives CASSLGRPDTQYF.

The CDR3 sequence: CASSPRRGPTGNTIYF. CDR3 bases: TGTGCCAGCAGCCCCCGACGGGGACCTACTGGAAACACCATATATTTT. The chain joins TRBV7-9 to TRBJ1-3, with a weak D call TRBD1 (5 bases). The germline V gene has CDR1 SEHNR and CDR2 FQNEAQ (reference sequence). The CDR3 runs 16 residues. V was pared by 5 bases and J by 2 bases, with 16 bases between.